This paragraph covers one T cell receptor beta chain sequence. Its antigen remains unknown. This CDR3 comprises 12 residues. CDR1 and CDR2 (germline): MRHNA, SNTAGT. V lost 3 bases, J lost 10 bases, and 10 bases lay in between. This entry comes from a study of vaccination and CD4 T cells after COVID-19. Treatment reported: approximately nine-day PBMC culture with coronavirus spike peptide pools or control peptides (ViraFEST assay). Half the growth medium was swapped for new IL-2 medium on days 3 and 7. An Oncomine TCR Beta short-read assay was used to sequence the DNA from cultured CD4+ T cells. The authors extracted genomic DNA from cultured CD4+ T cells. TCRdb fed the PCR reads into MiXCR, producing one record per CDR3 protein. The table shows tens of thousands of distinct CDR3 sequences, with 43% occurring only once.

The TCR comes from a human donor who had recovered from COVID-19. The sequenced sample consisted of CD4+ T cells from blood, cultured in vitro. V and J are TRBV6-4 and TRBJ2-1, with a tentative D call TRBD1 (6 bases). For the CDR3, the DNA is TGTGCCAGCAGTGATTATAGGGGGGAGCAGTTCTTC. It yields the protein CASSDYRGEQFF.